A selection of T cell receptor beta chains follows, all from one sample in a study of blood T cell repertoires in COVID-19. Sequenced by immunoSEQ multiplex PCR; TCRdb stores in-frame clones only, minus some. This sample has approximately 260,000 clones, with roughly 88% found just once. Material for sequencing was peripheral blood. The receptors shown here come from a woman aged 40-49 years who had recovered from COVID-19. The CDR3 runs from the conserved cysteine through the conserved F or W. Each record gives: V gene, CDR3 length, clone size, J gene, D gene, CDR3 protein, CDR3 DNA. D genes are given only for firm matches. Clone size, where shown, is once, few, many, or a class for clones that have expanded.

v_gene: TRBV4-2; len: 14; abundance: -; j_gene: TRBJ1-2; d_gene: -; CDR3aa: CASSQVAGVGGYTF; CDR3nt: TGTGCCAGCAGCCAAGTTGCCGGGGTGGGAGGCTACACCTTC
v_gene: TRBV12-3/TRBV12-4; len: 12; abundance: -; j_gene: TRBJ2-3; d_gene: -; CDR3aa: CASSLSADTQYF; CDR3nt: TGTGCCAGCAGTTTAAGCGCAGATACGCAGTATTTT
v_gene: TRBV7-2; len: 16; abundance: -; j_gene: TRBJ2-3; d_gene: TRBD1; CDR3aa: CASSLYGQGGTDTQYF; CDR3nt: TGTGCCAGCAGCTTATATGGACAGGGAGGCACAGATACGCAGTATTTT
v_gene: TRBV7-2; len: 15; abundance: few; j_gene: TRBJ2-3; d_gene: TRBD1; CDR3aa: CASSAQGAMTDTQYF; CDR3nt: TGTGCCAGCAGCGCACAGGGGGCTATGACAGATACGCAGTATTTT
v_gene: TRBV2; len: 13; abundance: -; j_gene: TRBJ2-7; d_gene: -; CDR3aa: CASSVGYIYEQYF; CDR3nt: TGTGCCAGCAGTGTGGGCTATATCTACGAGCAGTACTTC
v_gene: TRBV27; len: 15; abundance: -; j_gene: TRBJ2-7; d_gene: -; CDR3aa: CASSNDPGLTYEQYF; CDR3nt: TGTGCCAGCAGCAATGATCCGGGTTTAACGTACGAGCAGTACTTC
v_gene: TRBV6-6; len: 15; abundance: -; j_gene: TRBJ1-2; d_gene: TRBD1; CDR3aa: CASTPGQGTNYGYTF; CDR3nt: TGTGCCAGCACTCCGGGACAGGGGACTAACTATGGCTACACCTTC
v_gene: TRBV7-2; len: 17; abundance: -; j_gene: TRBJ2-1; d_gene: TRBD2; CDR3aa: CASSSQPTSGRPGEQFF; CDR3nt: TGTGCCAGCAGCTCCCAGCCGACTAGCGGGAGACCCGGTGAGCAGTTCTTC
v_gene: TRBV7-9; len: 16; abundance: -; j_gene: TRBJ2-1; d_gene: TRBD2; CDR3aa: CASSSLWREDYNEQFF; CDR3nt: TGTGCCAGCAGTTCTCTGTGGCGGGAGGACTACAATGAGCAGTTCTTC
v_gene: TRBV14; len: 13; abundance: -; j_gene: TRBJ2-5; d_gene: -; CDR3aa: CASSQDDQETQYF; CDR3nt: TGTGCCAGCAGCCAAGACGACCAAGAGACCCAGTACTTC
v_gene: TRBV24-1; len: 15; abundance: -; j_gene: TRBJ1-2; d_gene: -; CDR3aa: CATSDPGSPSDGYTF; CDR3nt: TGTGCCACCAGTGACCCGGGGTCCCCGAGCGACGGCTACACCTTC
v_gene: TRBV6-5; len: 15; abundance: -; j_gene: TRBJ2-7; d_gene: TRBD1; CDR3aa: CASSYGTGDSYEQYF; CDR3nt: TGTGCCAGCAGTTACGGGACAGGGGACTCCTACGAGCAGTACTTC
v_gene: TRBV28; len: 14; abundance: -; j_gene: TRBJ2-5; d_gene: TRBD2; CDR3aa: CASLRGGKQETQYF; CDR3nt: TGTGCCAGCCTTCGCGGGGGAAAACAAGAGACCCAGTACTTC
v_gene: TRBV7-9; len: 15; abundance: -; j_gene: TRBJ2-3; d_gene: TRBD2; CDR3aa: CASSLRTSGEDTQYF; CDR3nt: TGTGCCAGCAGCTTAAGGACTAGTGGGGAGGATACGCAGTATTTT
v_gene: TRBV4-3; len: 17; abundance: -; j_gene: TRBJ2-7; d_gene: -; CDR3aa: CASSQDLVGSEGYEQYF; CDR3nt: TGCGCCAGCAGCCAAGATCTTGTGGGGAGTGAAGGCTACGAGCAGTACTTC
v_gene: TRBV20-1; len: 11; abundance: -; j_gene: TRBJ2-3; d_gene: -; CDR3aa: CSAETRDTQYF; CDR3nt: TGCAGTGCTGAGACTCGAGATACGCAGTATTTT
v_gene: TRBV5-1; len: 15; abundance: -; j_gene: TRBJ1-3; d_gene: -; CDR3aa: CASNPGEGSGNTIYF; CDR3nt: TGCGCCAGCAACCCCGGCGAGGGTTCGGGAAACACCATATATTTT
v_gene: TRBV12-3/TRBV12-4; len: 13; abundance: -; j_gene: TRBJ1-5; d_gene: TRBD1; CDR3aa: CASRRQGDQPQHF; CDR3nt: TGTGCCAGCAGGCGACAGGGGGATCAGCCCCAGCATTTT
v_gene: TRBV6-2/TRBV6-3; len: 16; abundance: -; j_gene: TRBJ2-6; d_gene: -; CDR3aa: CASSRSGGSGANVLTF; CDR3nt: TGTGCCAGCAGCCGCTCCGGGGGCTCTGGGGCCAACGTCCTGACTTTC
v_gene: TRBV11-2; len: 16; abundance: -; j_gene: TRBJ2-1; d_gene: TRBD1; CDR3aa: CASSLTGGSLYNEQFF; CDR3nt: TGTGCCAGCAGCTTAACAGGGGGGTCCTTATACAATGAGCAGTTCTTC
v_gene: TRBV25-1; len: 16; abundance: -; j_gene: TRBJ2-1; d_gene: -; CDR3aa: CASSVGWGLDDNEQFF; CDR3nt: TGTGCCAGCAGTGTGGGGTGGGGACTGGATGACAATGAGCAGTTCTTC
v_gene: TRBV24-1; len: 13; abundance: -; j_gene: TRBJ1-1; d_gene: -; CDR3aa: CATSDLGDTEAFF; CDR3nt: TGTGCCACCAGTGATTTAGGGGACACTGAAGCTTTCTTT
v_gene: TRBV19; len: 15; abundance: -; j_gene: TRBJ1-1; d_gene: -; CDR3aa: CASSPTAGEGTEAFF; CDR3nt: TGTGCCAGTAGCCCCACGGCGGGGGAGGGTACTGAAGCTTTCTTT
v_gene: TRBV30; len: 14; abundance: -; j_gene: TRBJ2-7; d_gene: TRBD2; CDR3aa: CAWSVGGSSYEQYF; CDR3nt: TGTGCCTGGAGTGTGGGCGGGAGCTCCTACGAGCAGTACTTC
v_gene: TRBV10-3; len: 15; abundance: -; j_gene: TRBJ2-7; d_gene: TRBD2; CDR3aa: CAISDKTSGKYEQYF; CDR3nt: TGTGCCATCAGTGATAAAACTAGCGGGAAATACGAGCAGTACTTC